The clone carrying this T cell receptor beta chain was recorded only once. V was clipped by 0 bases and J by 7 bases; unmatched bases: 5. Germline-derived CDR1 and CDR2 are SGDLS and YYNGEE. There are 14 residues in the CDR3. Produced via immunoSEQ multiplex PCR; TCRdb's table is partial and in-frame only. The sample shows approximately 1.5 million clones, around 98% of them seen only once. The data stem from a study of shared clonotypes between healthy human individuals. Study summary: Each donor's CD8 memory used one plate, CD8 naive two, each CD4 subset three.

The receptor's source is a young man in good health. V usage is TRBV9 and J usage is TRBJ1-2; TRBD1 agrees at 8 bases. The sequenced material came from naive CD4+ T cells sorted from blood. The subset denotes: CD45RA+ positively selected. CDR3 coding DNA: TGTGCCAGCAGCGTAGGCAGGGGGCCAGGTGGCTACACCTTC. It is translated as CASSVGRGPGGYTF. Filled out from reference TRBV9 and TRBJ1-2, the complete variable domain reads DSGVTQTPKHLITATGQRVTLRCSPRSGDLSVYWYQQSLDQGLQFLIQYYNGEERAKGNILERFSAQQFPDLHSELNLSSLELGDSALYFCASSVGRGPGGYTFGSGTRLTVV.